These 29 T cell receptor beta chains were all obtained from the same sample, sequenced in a study of human T cells and chemical hapten exposure. Sequencing started from total RNA isolated from unfractionated whole blood. One entry per CDR3 protein results from TCRdb running MiXCR on the 5' RACE reads. Here the sample spans tens of thousands of distinct CDR3 sequences, 7.7% being singletons. The receptors shown here come from a male donor in good health.

There are many counts of this clonotype. V usage is TRBV7-2 and J usage is TRBJ2-1, with 8 bases fitting TRBD2. The CDR3 consists of 14 residues. Per the germline V gene, CDR1 is SGHTA and CDR2 is FQGNSA. V lost 0 bases, J lost 6 bases, and 1 base stayed unmatched. The DNA of the CDR3 is TGTGCCAGCAGCTTAGCCGGGACTAGCAATGAGCAGTTCTTC. Protein sequence: CASSLAGTSNEQFF.

This clonotype was detected many times. The chain links TRBV5-5 to TRBJ1-3, with 9 bases identical to TRBD1. The CDR3 spans 16 residues. The germline CDR1 and CDR2 sequences are SGHKS and YYEKEE (reference sequence). After removal of 3 bases from V and 2 bases from J, the junction contained 6 bases not matched to a gene. The CDR3 is CASSWTGTGTGNTIYF. For the CDR3, the DNA is TGTGCCAGCAGCTGGACCGGGACAGGGACTGGAAACACCATATATTTT.

V gene TRBV5-5 combines with J gene TRBJ2-3; 9 nucleotides agree with TRBD2. CDR3 length: 16 residues. J gave up 2 bases and V 0 bases, and 4 bases lay outside the gene matches. Germline lookup yields CDR1 SGHKS and CDR2 YYEKEE (reference sequence). CDR3 nucleotides: TGTGCCAGCAGCTTGGCCCTAGCGGGGACCACAGATACGCAGTATTTT. Amino acid sequence: CASSLALAGTTDTQYF.

Turning to this clonotype: This clone may be a read error of a much larger clone one base away. The conserved closing phenylalanine or tryptophan is absent in this CDR3, likely reflecting a read error. This sequence joins TRBV9 and TRBJ1-1, with 8 bases identical to TRBD1. With V trimmed by 4 bases and J by 7 bases, 6 bases remained unmatched. The CDR3 extends over 13 amino acids. CDR1 SGDLS and CDR2 YYNGEE come from the germline V gene. The CDR3 bases are TGTGCCAGCAGCATCGGACAGGGTAATGAAGCTTTCTCT. It is translated as CASSIGQGNEAFS.

Only a few counts were recorded for this clonotype. This chain joins TRBV5-1 and TRBJ2-1; TRBD2 matches 7 bases. With V trimmed by 0 bases and J by 10 bases, 10 bases remained unmatched. CDR3 length: 15 amino acids. Germline-derived CDR1 and CDR2 are SGHRS and YFSETQ. The CDR3 DNA reads as TGCGCCAGCAGCTTGGACCCGGGGGGTCACTGGGAGCAGTTCTTC. Translation: CASSLDPGGHWEQFF.

This sequence joins TRBV6-5 and TRBJ2-5; 11 nucleotides agree with TRBD2. The V and J ends lost 2 bases and 2 bases, in that order; junction bases with no gene match: 4. This CDR3 is 16 amino acids long. Per germline, CDR1 MNHEY and CDR2 SVGAGI. CDR3 bases: TGTGCCAGCAGTTACCACGGGACTAGCGGACAAGAGACCCAGTACTTC. Amino acids: CASSYHGTSGQETQYF.

This clonotype was counted ten times or more. The V gene is TRBV20-1, the J gene TRBJ2-1, with 12 bases aligning to TRBD2. Germline trimming cut 6 bases from V and 3 bases from J; bases unmatched to any gene: 3. The germline V gene encodes CDR1 DFQATT and CDR2 SNEGSKA (reference sequence). The CDR3 runs to 14 residues. CDR3 region: CSARTSGDYNEQFF. CDR3 DNA: TGCAGTGCAAGGACTAGCGGGGACTACAATGAGCAGTTCTTC.

The chain carries TRBV7-9 and TRBJ2-7; D ambiguous. The CDR3 loop spans 14 amino acids. The germline V gene has CDR1 SEHNR and CDR2 FQNEAQ (reference sequence). The V gene lost 4 bases and the J gene lost 0 bases, with 10 bases spanning the gap. CDR3: CASSSQRSSYEQYF. The CDR3 nucleotides read TGTGCCAGCAGCTCCCAGAGATCCTCCTACGAGCAGTACTTC.

This clonotype was counted only a few times. The gene calls are TRBV7-9 and TRBJ2-7; D uncertain. CDR3 length: 12 residues. The germline V gene encodes CDR1 SEHNR and CDR2 FQNEAQ (reference sequence). V lost 7 bases to trimming and J lost 4 bases, with 11 bases between them. In nucleotides, the CDR3 is TGTGCCAGCACCCGGACCCCGTACGAGCAGTACTTC. It specifies CASTRTPYEQYF.

This clonotype was recorded many times. The V gene is TRBV20-1, the J gene TRBJ2-3; 8 nucleotides match TRBD2. There are 13 residues in the CDR3. V lost 5 bases, J lost 1 base, and 2 bases stayed unmatched. Germline CDR1 and CDR2: DFQATT and SNEGSKA (reference sequence). The chain's CDR3 is CSAETSGTDTQYF. The CDR3, as DNA: TGCAGTGCTGAGACTAGCGGCACAGATACGCAGTATTTT.

The V call is TRBV2, the J call TRBJ2-1, with TRBD2 identical over 8 bases. There are 14 residues in the CDR3. V lost 7 bases to trimming and J lost 4 bases; unmatched junction nucleotides: 6. Germline CDR1 and CDR2: SNHLY and FYNNEI. CDR3 coding DNA: TGTGCCAGCATTGCGGGAGGCCTATACAATGAGCAGTTCTTC. This sequence encodes CASIAGGLYNEQFF.

The chain carries TRBV5-6 and TRBJ2-5; D may be TRBD1 or TRBD2 (5 bases each). This CDR3 is built from 13 residues. Germline lookup yields CDR1 SGHDT and CDR2 YYEEEE. V gave up 7 bases and J gave up 5 bases, with 15 bases separating them. The CDR3 nucleotides read TGTGCCAGCTTATCGAGGGGCTGGGAGACCCAGTACTTC. Its protein product is CASLSRGWETQYF. The complete variable domain, with remaining parts taken from reference TRBV5-6 and TRBJ2-5, reads DAGVTQSPTHLIKTRGQQVTLRCSPKSGHDTVSWYQQALGQGPQFIFQYYEEEERQRGNFPDRFSGHQFPNYSSELNVNALLLGDSALYLCASLSRGWETQYFGPGTRLLVL.

This clonotype was counted many times. The chain couples TRBV7-9 to TRBJ2-3, with 9 bases identical to TRBD2. The CDR3 totals 18 residues. The V segment lost 1 base and the J segment 6 bases; nucleotides outside the gene matches: 14. Germline V gene data show CDR1 as SEHNR and CDR2 as FQNEAQ (reference sequence). CDR3 loop: CASSLDVEREELEDTQYF. The CDR3 nucleotides read TGTGCCAGCAGCTTAGATGTGGAGCGGGAGGAGTTGGAGGATACGCAGTATTTT.

This clonotype was picked up many times. This rearrangement joins TRBV29-1 to TRBJ2-1, with a weak D call TRBD1 (5 bases). Looked up from germline, CDR1 is SQVTM and CDR2 is ANQGSEA. CDR3 size: 13 residues. The V gene lost 1 base and the J gene lost 9 bases, with 13 bases spanning the gap. For the CDR3, the DNA is TGCAGCGTTGAAGGGAGACAGACACGTGAGCAGTTCTTC. Protein: CSVEGRQTREQFF.

The chain uses TRBV11-2 and TRBJ2-7; TRBD1 matches at 7 bases. CDR1 is SGHAT and CDR2 is FQNNGV in the germline V gene. This CDR3 comprises 14 residues. J gave up 3 bases and V 5 bases, and 7 bases lay outside the gene matches. CDR3 coding DNA: TGTGCCAGCAGCCCGGACAGGAGTTACTACGAGCAGTACTTC. Amino acid sequence: CASSPDRSYYEQYF.

This clonotype was observed at least ten times. The chain links TRBV28 to TRBJ2-1; TRBD1 aligns across 7 bases. CDR1 and CDR2 from the germline V gene are MDHEN and SYDVKM. Trimming removed 5 bases from V and 1 base from J; junction bases left unmatched: 8. The CDR3 totals 16 residues. Here the CDR3 reads CASSKSGTASYNEQFF. The CDR3 DNA sequence: TGTGCCAGCAGTAAGTCCGGGACAGCATCCTACAATGAGCAGTTCTTC. The full variable domain, completed using reference TRBV28 and TRBJ2-1, is DVKVTQSSRYLVKRTGEKVFLECVQDMDHENMFWYRQDPGLGLRLIYFSYDVKMKEKGDIPEGYSVSREKKERFSLILESASTNQTSMYLCASSKSGTASYNEQFFGPGTRLTVL.

This clonotype has just a few counts. The chain couples TRBV6-5 to TRBJ2-5; D is unresolved. The CDR3 has 15 residues. The V and J ends lost 0 bases and 1 base respectively, with 9 bases between them. Germline V lookup: CDR1 MNHEY, CDR2 SVGAGI. The CDR3 DNA reads TGTGCCAGCAGTTACTCAGGCTCCTTCCAAGAGACCCAGTACTTC. Its translation: CASSYSGSFQETQYF.

A few counts support this clonotype. The DNA of the CDR3 is TGTGCCAGCAGCCAAGATCCTGGGGATGAGCAGTTCTTC. This encodes CASSQDPGDEQFF. V and J are TRBV4-2 and TRBJ2-1; D unclear. Between the trimmed V and J ends, which lost 0 bases and 8 bases, there was a span of 8 bases. The CDR3 consists of 13 residues. In germline, CDR1 is LGHNA, CDR2 YNFKEQ.

This clonotype was seen ten or more times. The chain employs TRBV10-2 and TRBJ2-7, with D possibly TRBD1 on 6 matching bases. Germline assignment: CDR1 WSHSY and CDR2 SAAADI. Trimming left V 4 bases short and J 2 bases short, with 15 bases between. The CDR3 consists of 15 residues. CDR3 loop: CASSGELTGTYEQYF. CDR3 DNA: TGCGCCAGCAGTGGGGAACTTACAGGGACCTACGAGCAGTACTTC.

This clonotype was detected a few times. V gene TRBV7-9 combines with J gene TRBJ2-1; D tentatively fits TRBD1 or TRBD2 (5 bases each). The CDR3 runs 13 residues. V lost 5 bases, J lost 9 bases, and 14 bases lay in between. Per germline, CDR1 SEHNR and CDR2 FQNEAQ (reference sequence). In DNA, the CDR3 is TGTGCCAGCAGCCCGAGGGGCGACAGTGAGCAGTTCTTC. This codes for CASSPRGDSEQFF.

V and J are TRBV20-1 and TRBJ2-1, with 9 bases that match TRBD2. Unmatched junction bases numbered 11, after V lost 0 bases and J lost 5 bases. Germline V lookup: CDR1 DFQATT, CDR2 SNEGSKA (reference sequence). The CDR3 is 17 amino acids. Here the CDR3 DNA reads TGCAGTGCTAGAGAGGCGTGGCGGGGGGGCCATAACAATGAGCAGTTCTTC. This codes for CSAREAWRGGHNNEQFF.

The table lists this clonotype with a few counts. This rearrangement joins TRBV27 to TRBJ2-3, with a weak D call TRBD2 (6 bases). Trimming took 1 base from V and 5 from J, leaving 22 bases between them. This CDR3 spans 18 amino acids. From germline, CDR1 is MNHEY and CDR2 SMNVEV (reference sequence). CDR3 amino acids: CASSLLSEATGLLDTQYF. The CDR3 nucleotides read TGTGCCAGCAGTTTATTATCCGAAGCGACGGGACTTCTAGATACGCAGTATTTT.

V is TRBV5-1 and J is TRBJ1-5; possibly TRBD1 for D (5 bases). CDR3 length equals 15 residues. V lost 2 bases and J 7 bases, leaving 16 bases between the germline ends. From germline, CDR1 is SGHRS and CDR2 YFSETQ. Here the CDR3 DNA reads TGCGCCAGCAGCTTTGGGGGGTTACAGGAGCAGCCCCAGCATTTT. It codes for CASSFGGLQEQPQHF.

The chain joins TRBV27 to TRBJ2-1; 13 positions agree with TRBD2. Trimming cost V 2 bases and J 6 bases; bases outside gene matches: 1. This CDR3 contains 15 residues. In germline, CDR1 is MNHEY, CDR2 SMNVEV (reference sequence). The CDR3 reads CASSLTSGGANEQFF. In nucleotides, the CDR3 is TGTGCCAGCAGTTTAACTAGCGGGGGGGCCAATGAGCAGTTCTTC.

The sample holds many counts of this clonotype. This sequence joins TRBV6-5 and TRBJ1-1; unclear D gene. The V end was cut by 2 bases, the J end by 4 bases, with 11 bases between. Per germline, CDR1 MNHEY and CDR2 SVGAGI. The CDR3 is made up of 14 amino acids. CDR3 nucleotides: TGTGCCAGCAGTTACAGTAGGGCGTTCACTGAAGCTTTCTTT. Amino acids: CASSYSRAFTEAFF.

This clonotype was recorded a few times. The chain couples TRBV5-4 to TRBJ2-7; D remains ambiguous. CDR3 length: 11 residues. V dropped 0 bases and J dropped 7 bases, with 5 bases sitting between them. CDR1 is SGHNT and CDR2 is YYREEE in the germline V gene (reference sequence). The CDR3 loop reads CASSLGTEQYF. The CDR3 nucleotides are TGTGCCAGCAGCTTGGGAACAGAGCAGTACTTC.

The V and J genes are TRBV18 and TRBJ2-7; unclear D gene. The CDR3 consists of 17 residues. Germline lookup yields CDR1 KGHSH and CDR2 LQKENI. Trimming removed 6 bases from V and 2 bases from J, with 23 bases in between. The CDR3 sequence: CASSQTPIGGGAYEQYF. Here the CDR3 DNA reads TGTGCCAGCTCCCAAACCCCCATTGGTGGTGGGGCCTACGAGCAGTACTTC. Looking up the rest from reference TRBV18 and TRBJ2-7 gives the full variable domain: NAGVMQNPRHLVRRRGQEARLRCSPMKGHSHVYWYRQLPEEGLKFMVYLQKENIIDESGMPKERFSAEFPKEGPSILRIQQVVRGDSAAYFCASSQTPIGGGAYEQYFGPGTRLTVT.

In this sample, this clonotype turned up a few times. The rearrangement uses TRBV5-3 and TRBJ2-7; 8 nucleotides line up with TRBD1. TRBV5-3 is identified as an open reading frame with a role that is uncertain. J was trimmed by 3 bases and V by 4 bases; bases with no gene match: 9. The CDR3 covers 15 residues. CDR3 bases: TGTGCCAGAAGCCGGACAGGGATCGGGTACTACGAGCAGTACTTC. The encoded protein is CARSRTGIGYYEQYF.

This clonotype was recorded a few times. This chain uses TRBV4-1 with TRBJ1-2, with D perhaps matching TRBD1 (5 bases). V was shortened by 3 bases and J by 1 base, with 15 bases between the two germline ends. Per the germline V gene, CDR1 is MGHRA and CDR2 is YSYEKL. This CDR3 is built from 16 residues. This chain's CDR3 is CASSHEGTDCNYGYTF. Here the CDR3 DNA reads TGCGCCAGCAGCCACGAAGGGACGGACTGTAACTATGGCTACACCTTC.